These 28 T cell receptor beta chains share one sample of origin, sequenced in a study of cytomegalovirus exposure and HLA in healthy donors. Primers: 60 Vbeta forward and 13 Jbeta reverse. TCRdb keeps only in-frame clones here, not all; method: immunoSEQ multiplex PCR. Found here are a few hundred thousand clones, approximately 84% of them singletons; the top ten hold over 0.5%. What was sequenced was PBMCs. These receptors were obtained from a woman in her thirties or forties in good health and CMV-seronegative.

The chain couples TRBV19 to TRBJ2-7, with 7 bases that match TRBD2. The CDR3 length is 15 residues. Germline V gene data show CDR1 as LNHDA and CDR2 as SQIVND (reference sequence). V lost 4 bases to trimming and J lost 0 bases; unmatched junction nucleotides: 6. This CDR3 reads CASSSGLAASYEQYF. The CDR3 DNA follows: TGTGCCAGTAGTAGCGGGCTAGCGGCCTCCTACGAGCAGTACTTC. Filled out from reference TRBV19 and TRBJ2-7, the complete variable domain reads DGGITQSPKYLFRKEGQNVTLSCEQNLNHDAMYWYRQDPGQGLRLIYYSQIVNDFQKGDIAEGYSVSREKKESFPLTVTSAQKNPTAFYLCASSSGLAASYEQYFGPGTRLTVT.

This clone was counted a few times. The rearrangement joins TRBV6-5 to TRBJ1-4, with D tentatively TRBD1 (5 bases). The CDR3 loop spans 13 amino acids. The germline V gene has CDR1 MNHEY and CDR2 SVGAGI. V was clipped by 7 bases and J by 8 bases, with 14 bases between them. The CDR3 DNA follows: TGTGCCAGCACTGCGGGGGGATACGAAAAACTGTTTTTT. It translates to CASTAGGYEKLFF.

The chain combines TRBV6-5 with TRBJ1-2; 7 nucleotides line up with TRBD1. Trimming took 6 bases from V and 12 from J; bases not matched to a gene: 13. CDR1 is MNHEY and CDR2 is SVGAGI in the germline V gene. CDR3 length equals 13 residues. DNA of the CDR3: TGTGCCAGCAGGGAGTTGACAGGGAGTAAGGACACCTTC. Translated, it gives CASRELTGSKDTF.

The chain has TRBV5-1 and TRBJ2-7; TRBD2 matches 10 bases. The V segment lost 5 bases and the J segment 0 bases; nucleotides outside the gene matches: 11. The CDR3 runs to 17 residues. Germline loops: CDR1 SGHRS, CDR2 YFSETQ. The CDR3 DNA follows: TGCGCCAGCAGTCTGACTAGCGGGTTCGCGATCTCCTACGAGCAGTACTTC. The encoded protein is CASSLTSGFAISYEQYF.

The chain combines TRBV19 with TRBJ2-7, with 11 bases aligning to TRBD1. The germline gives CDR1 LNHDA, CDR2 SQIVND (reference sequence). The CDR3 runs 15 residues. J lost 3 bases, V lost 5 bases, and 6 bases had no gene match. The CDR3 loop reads CASSPGQGAVYEQYF. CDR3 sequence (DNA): TGTGCCAGTAGTCCAGGACAGGGGGCGGTCTACGAGCAGTACTTC.

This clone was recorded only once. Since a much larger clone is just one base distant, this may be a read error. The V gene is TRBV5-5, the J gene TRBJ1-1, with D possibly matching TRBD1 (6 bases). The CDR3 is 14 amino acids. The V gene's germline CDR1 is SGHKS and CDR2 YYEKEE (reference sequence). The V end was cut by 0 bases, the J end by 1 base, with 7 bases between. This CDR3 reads CASSLGGGNTEAFF. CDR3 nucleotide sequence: TGTGCCAGCAGCTTGGGAGGGGGGAACACTGAAGCTTTCTTT.

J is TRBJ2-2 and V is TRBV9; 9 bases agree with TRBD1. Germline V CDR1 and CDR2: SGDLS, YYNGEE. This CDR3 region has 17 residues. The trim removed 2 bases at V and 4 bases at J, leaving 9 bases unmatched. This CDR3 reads CASSVGTGTGLTGELFF. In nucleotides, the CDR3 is TGTGCCAGCAGCGTGGGGACCGGGACAGGGCTCACCGGGGAGCTGTTTTTT.

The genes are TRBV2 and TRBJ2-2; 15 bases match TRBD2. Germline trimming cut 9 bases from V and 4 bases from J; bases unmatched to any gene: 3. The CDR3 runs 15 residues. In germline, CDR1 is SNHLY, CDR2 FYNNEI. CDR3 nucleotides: TGTGCCAGGGGACTAGCGGGGGGCATCACCGGGGAGCTGTTTTTT. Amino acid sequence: CARGLAGGITGELFF.

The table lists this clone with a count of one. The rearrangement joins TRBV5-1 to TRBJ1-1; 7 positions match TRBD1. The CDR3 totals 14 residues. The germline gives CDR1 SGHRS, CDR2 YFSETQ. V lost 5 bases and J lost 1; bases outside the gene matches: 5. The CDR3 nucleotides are TGCGCCAGCAGTCGAGGACAGGAGAACACTGAAGCTTTCTTT. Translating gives CASSRGQENTEAFF.

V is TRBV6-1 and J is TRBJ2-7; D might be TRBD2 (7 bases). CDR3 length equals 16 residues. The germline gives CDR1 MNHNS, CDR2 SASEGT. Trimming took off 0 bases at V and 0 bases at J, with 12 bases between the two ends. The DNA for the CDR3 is TGTGCCAGCAGTGAAGCGGTGGCGGGGGCCTCCTACGAGCAGTACTTC. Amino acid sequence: CASSEAVAGASYEQYF.

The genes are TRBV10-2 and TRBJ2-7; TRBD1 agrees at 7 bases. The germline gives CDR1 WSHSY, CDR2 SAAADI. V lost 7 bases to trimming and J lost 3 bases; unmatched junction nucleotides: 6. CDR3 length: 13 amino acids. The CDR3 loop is CASKGTADYEQYF. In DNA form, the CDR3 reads TGCGCCAGCAAGGGGACAGCTGACTACGAGCAGTACTTC.

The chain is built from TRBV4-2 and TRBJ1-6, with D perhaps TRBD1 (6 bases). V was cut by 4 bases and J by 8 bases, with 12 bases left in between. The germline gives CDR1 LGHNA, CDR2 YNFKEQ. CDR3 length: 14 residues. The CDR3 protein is CASSLTGNDSPLHF. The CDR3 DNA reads TGTGCCAGCAGCCTAACAGGGAATGATTCACCCCTCCACTTT.

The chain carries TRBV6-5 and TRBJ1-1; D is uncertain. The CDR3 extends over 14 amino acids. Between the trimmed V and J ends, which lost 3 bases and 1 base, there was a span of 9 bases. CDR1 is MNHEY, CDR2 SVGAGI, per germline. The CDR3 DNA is TGTGCCAGCAGTTATGGGAGTCGGAACACTGAAGCTTTCTTT. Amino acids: CASSYGSRNTEAFF.

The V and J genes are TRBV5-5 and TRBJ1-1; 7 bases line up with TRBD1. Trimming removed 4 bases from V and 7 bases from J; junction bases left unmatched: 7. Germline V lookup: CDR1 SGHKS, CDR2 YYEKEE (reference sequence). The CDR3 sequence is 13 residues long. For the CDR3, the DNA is TGTGCCAGCAGCCGGGGACAGATAAATGAAGCTTTCTTT. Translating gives CASSRGQINEAFF.

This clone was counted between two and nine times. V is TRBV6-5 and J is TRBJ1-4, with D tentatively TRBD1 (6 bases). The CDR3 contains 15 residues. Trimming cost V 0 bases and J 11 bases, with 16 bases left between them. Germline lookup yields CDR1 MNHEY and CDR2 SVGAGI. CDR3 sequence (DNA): TGTGCCAGCAGTTACTCGTTTTTGGAGGGGGGGAAACTGTTTTTT. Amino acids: CASSYSFLEGGKLFF.

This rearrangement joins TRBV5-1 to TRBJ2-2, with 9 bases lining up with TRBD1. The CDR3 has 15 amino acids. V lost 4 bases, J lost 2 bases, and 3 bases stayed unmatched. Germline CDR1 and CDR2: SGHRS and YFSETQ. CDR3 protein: CASSRGQGNTGELFF. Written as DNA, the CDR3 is TGCGCCAGCAGCCGGGGACAGGGAAACACCGGGGAGCTGTTTTTT.

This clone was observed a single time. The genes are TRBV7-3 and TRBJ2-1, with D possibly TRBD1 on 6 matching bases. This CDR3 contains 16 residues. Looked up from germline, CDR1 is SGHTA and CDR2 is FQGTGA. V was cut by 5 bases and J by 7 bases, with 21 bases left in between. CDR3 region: CASSPNLLGGRNEQFF. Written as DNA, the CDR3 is TGTGCCAGCAGCCCTAACCTACTAGGGGGAAGAAATGAGCAGTTCTTC.

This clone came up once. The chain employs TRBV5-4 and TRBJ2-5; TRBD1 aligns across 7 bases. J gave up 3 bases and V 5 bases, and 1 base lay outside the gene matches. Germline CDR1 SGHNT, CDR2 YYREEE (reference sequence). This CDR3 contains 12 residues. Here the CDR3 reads CASSTGEETQYF. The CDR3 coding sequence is TGTGCCAGCAGTACAGGGGAAGAGACCCAGTACTTC.

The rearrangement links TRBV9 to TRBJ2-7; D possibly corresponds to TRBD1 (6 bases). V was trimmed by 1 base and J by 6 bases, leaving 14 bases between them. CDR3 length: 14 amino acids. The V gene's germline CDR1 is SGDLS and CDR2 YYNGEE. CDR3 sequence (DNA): TGTGCCAGCAGCGTACGTCCCGAAGGGGGCGAGCAGTACTTC. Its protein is CASSVRPEGGEQYF.

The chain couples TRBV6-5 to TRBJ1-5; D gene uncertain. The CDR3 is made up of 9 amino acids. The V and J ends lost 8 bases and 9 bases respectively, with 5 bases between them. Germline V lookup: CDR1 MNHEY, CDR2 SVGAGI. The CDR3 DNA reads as TGTGCCAGCCAATCGCCCCAGCATTTT. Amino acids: CASQSPQHF.

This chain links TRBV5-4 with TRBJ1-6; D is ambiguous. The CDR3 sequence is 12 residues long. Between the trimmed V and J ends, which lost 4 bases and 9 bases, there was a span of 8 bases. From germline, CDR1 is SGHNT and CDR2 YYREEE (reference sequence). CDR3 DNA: TGTGCCAGCAGCCCCTCGGGTTCACCCCTCCACTTT. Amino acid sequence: CASSPSGSPLHF.

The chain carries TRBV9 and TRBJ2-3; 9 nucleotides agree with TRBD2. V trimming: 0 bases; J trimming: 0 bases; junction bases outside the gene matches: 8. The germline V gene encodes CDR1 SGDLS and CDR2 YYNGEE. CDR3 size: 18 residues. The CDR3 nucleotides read TGTGCCAGCAGCGTAGTTAGCGGGGGCCAGACTAGCACAGATACGCAGTATTTT. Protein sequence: CASSVVSGGQTSTDTQYF.

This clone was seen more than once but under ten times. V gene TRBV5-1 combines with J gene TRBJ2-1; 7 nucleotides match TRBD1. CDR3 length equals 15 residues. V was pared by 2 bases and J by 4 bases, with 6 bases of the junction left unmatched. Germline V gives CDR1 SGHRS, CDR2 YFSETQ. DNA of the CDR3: TGCGCCAGCAGCTTTGAGGGGACAGTGTACAATGAGCAGTTCTTC. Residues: CASSFEGTVYNEQFF.

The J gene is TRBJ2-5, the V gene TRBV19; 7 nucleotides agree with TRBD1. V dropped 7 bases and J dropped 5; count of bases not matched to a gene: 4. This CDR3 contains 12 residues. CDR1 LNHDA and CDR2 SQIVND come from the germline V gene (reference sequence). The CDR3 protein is CASTTTGETQYF. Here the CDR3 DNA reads TGTGCCAGTACTACGACAGGGGAGACCCAGTACTTC.

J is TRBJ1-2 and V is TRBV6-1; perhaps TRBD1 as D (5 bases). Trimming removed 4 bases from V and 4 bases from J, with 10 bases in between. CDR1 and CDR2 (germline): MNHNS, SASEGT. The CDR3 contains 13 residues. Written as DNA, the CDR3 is TGTGCCAGCAGTGCAGGAGGGGTCTATGGCTACACCTTC. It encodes CASSAGGVYGYTF.

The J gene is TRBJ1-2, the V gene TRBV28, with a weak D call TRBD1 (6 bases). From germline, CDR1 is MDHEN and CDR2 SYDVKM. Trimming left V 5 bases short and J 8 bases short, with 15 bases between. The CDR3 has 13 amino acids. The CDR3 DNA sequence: TGTGCCAGCAGTCCACAGGGTTTCTACGGCTACACCTTC. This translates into CASSPQGFYGYTF.

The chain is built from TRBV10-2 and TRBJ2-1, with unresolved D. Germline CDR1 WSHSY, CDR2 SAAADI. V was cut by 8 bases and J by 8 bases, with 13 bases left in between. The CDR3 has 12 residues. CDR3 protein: CASGTQRYEQFF. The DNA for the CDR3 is TGCGCCAGCGGCACTCAGCGTTATGAGCAGTTCTTC.

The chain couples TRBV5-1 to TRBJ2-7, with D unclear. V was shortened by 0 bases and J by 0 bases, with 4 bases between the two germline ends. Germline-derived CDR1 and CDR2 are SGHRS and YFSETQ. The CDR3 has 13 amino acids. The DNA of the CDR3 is TGCGCCAGCAGCTTGGTCCGCTCCTACGAGCAGTACTTC. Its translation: CASSLVRSYEQYF.